This T cell receptor (beta chain) was profiled in a study of blood T cell repertoires in COVID-19 (dated by TCRdb to about 2020). Looking at the study overall: Samples covering the acute and convalescent phases of COVID-19 were provided by collaborators in the United States, Italy and Spain. The repertoires were made available in a free public database intended to serve as a resource for research on the immune response to SARS-CoV-2. Samples came from the ongoing ImmuneRACE study (first 160 participants) plus 1,254 subjects from 6 global collaborators. Sample metadata almost always included a de-identified subject ID, COVID-19 status, age in years and sex. The material from the prospective study consisted of cDNA or gDNA derived from T cells, B-cell-depleted T cells, or PBMCs. Where available, HLA class I and class II types were obtained from metadata supplied by the sample provider rather than from assay-based typing. Deeply sampled blood TCRbeta repertoires from subjects exposed to, actively infected with, or recovered from COVID-19 were included in the dataset.

Collaborating institutions collected whole blood in K2EDTA tubes following their own protocols. Collaborator samples were shipped for TCRbeta analysis as frozen whole blood, isolated PBMCs, or DNA extracted from either sample type. General findings and caveats noted by the study authors: The amount of clinical and demographic metadata varied by source and participant and was provided uncurated.

The immunoSEQ Assay, a bias-controlled multiplex PCR, was used to amplify TCRbeta CDR3 regions from genomic DNA. The paper's data handling went like this. The number of nucleated cells in each sample was estimated by amplification of reference gene primers within the assay. Sequence reads were collapsed and filtered to measure the absolute abundance of every unique TCRbeta CDR3 rearrangement. Productive Simpson clonality was computed per sample as the square root of Simpson's diversity index over productive rearrangements. TCRdb obtained this table from immuneACCESS and retained in-frame rearrangements with V and J assigned. These tables miss some clones; where compared with another copy, unresolved V genes account for less than half of the shortfall, and the remainder is unexplained. That table is the source of V, J and clone size, and D and trimming were worked out from the DNA. The sample yields about 280,000 clones; over 75% were counted once. The ten top clones hold 13% of the sample.

This clone was seen more than once but under ten times. No cognate antigen has been identified for it. A read error may produce the germline difference seen at one junction end. The receptor was derived from a human donor in a cohort sampled during active COVID-19. The sample comprised peripheral blood.

The nucleotides are TGTGCCAGCAGTCCTAATCCGGGACACCCCTCCAGCTTC. Protein translation: CASSPNPGHPSSF. Recombination connected TRBV28 to TRBJ2-4; the D gene is perhaps TRBD1, on 6 matching bases. Per the germline V gene, MDHEN is the CDR1 and SYDVKM is the CDR2. From the cysteine up to the phenylalanine, the CDR3 has a length of 13 residues. This entry keeps only the CDR3 DNA: 39 bases, framed from base 1.